This T cell receptor (beta chain) was observed in a study of OX40 agonist ivuxolimab in advanced cancers. The CDR3 totals 18 residues. Germline lookup yields CDR1 SGHRS and CDR2 YFSETQ. With V trimmed by 6 bases and J by 5 bases, 14 bases remained unmatched. The assay was immunoSEQ multiplex PCR, and TCRdb's table has in-frame clones only and misses some. The table includes about 62,000 clones, roughly 90% detected once. The rearrangement uses TRBV5-1 and TRBJ2-2, with 12 bases aligning to TRBD1. The sequence derives from an adult with an advanced solid tumor such as melanoma, head and neck, liver or kidney cancer. The material was CD4+ or CD8+ T cells sorted from blood, obtained in a trial of the OX40 agonist ivuxolimab. In DNA form, the CDR3 reads TGCGCCAGCAACCCCGGGACAGGGGGCTCCGTAGGGACCGGGGAGCTGTTTTTT. Translating it yields CASNPGTGGSVGTGELFF.